This T cell receptor (beta chain) was captured in a study of OX40 agonist ivuxolimab in advanced cancers. Study as a whole: Two patients with cutaneous melanoma and one with hepatocellular carcinoma, three in total, showed partial responses.

TCRdb keeps only in-frame clones here, not all; method: immunoSEQ multiplex PCR. The repertoire holds around 51,000 clones, with approximately 90% as singletons. The CDR3 is 17 residues long. Per the germline V gene, CDR1 is SEHNR and CDR2 is FQNEAQ (reference sequence). The ends lost 2 bases at V and 2 bases at J; junction bases unmatched: 9. Sample: CD4+ or CD8+ T cells sorted from blood, taken in a trial of the OX40 agonist ivuxolimab. The chain links TRBV7-9 to TRBJ2-3; 8 bases fit TRBD2. This receptor was taken from an adult with an advanced solid tumor such as melanoma, head and neck, liver or kidney cancer. CDR3 amino acids: CASSLLRSGGATDTQYF. The CDR3 DNA follows: TGTGCCAGCAGCTTACTAAGGTCGGGGGGGGCCACAGATACGCAGTATTTT.